This T cell receptor (beta chain) was identified during a study of T cell responses to AZD1222 COVID-19 vaccine. Notes on the study in general: Donors were chiefly white British, with a greater number of females, and clonal diversity was perhaps underestimated.

V was clipped by 5 bases and J by 5 bases; unmatched bases: 10. The CDR3 is made up of 16 amino acids. Germline values: CDR1 MDHEN, CDR2 SYDVKM. A remark on this clone: The antigen remains unidentified.

TCRdb keeps only in-frame clones here, not all; method: immunoSEQ multiplex PCR. The sample yields roughly 95,000 clones, 92% seen once. This sequence joins TRBV28 and TRBJ1-5; 9 nucleotides agree with TRBD1. The clonotype originates from an adult who received the AZD1222 COVID-19 vaccine. Sequenced here: peripheral blood, sampled 28 days after the second AZD1222 dose. CDR3 DNA: TGTGCCAGCAGTCCCCGCCGTACAGGGGGCGATCAGCCCCAGCATTTT. Translated: CASSPRRTGGDQPQHF. Full variable domain (outside the CDR3, taken from reference TRBV28 and TRBJ1-5): DVKVTQSSRYLVKRTGEKVFLECVQDMDHENMFWYRQDPGLGLRLIYFSYDVKMKEKGDIPEGYSVSREKKERFSLILESASTNQTSMYLCASSPRRTGGDQPQHFGDGTRLSIL.